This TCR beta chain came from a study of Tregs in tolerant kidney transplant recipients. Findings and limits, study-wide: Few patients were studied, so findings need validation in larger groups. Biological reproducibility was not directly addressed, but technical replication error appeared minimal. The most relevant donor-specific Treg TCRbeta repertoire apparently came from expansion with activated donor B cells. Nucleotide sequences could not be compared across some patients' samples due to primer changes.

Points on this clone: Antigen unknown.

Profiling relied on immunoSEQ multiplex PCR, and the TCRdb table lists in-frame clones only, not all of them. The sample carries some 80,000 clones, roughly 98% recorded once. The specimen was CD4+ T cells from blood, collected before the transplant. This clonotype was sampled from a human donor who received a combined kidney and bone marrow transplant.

The CDR3 protein is CASSLVSSGGQETQYF. CDR3 bases: TGCGCCAGCAGCTTGGTATCTAGCGGGGGCCAAGAGACCCAGTACTTC. The chain employs TRBV5-1 and TRBJ2-5, with TRBD2 matching 10 bases. The trim removed 0 bases at V and 1 base at J, leaving 3 bases unmatched. This CDR3 has 16 amino acids. Per the germline V gene, CDR1 is SGHRS and CDR2 is YFSETQ.